This T cell receptor (beta chain) came from a study of cytomegalovirus exposure and HLA in healthy donors. In regard to this clone: Its antigen is as yet unknown.

Primers for the PCR totalled 60 Vbeta and 13 Jbeta. TCRdb keeps only in-frame clones here, not all; method: immunoSEQ multiplex PCR. The repertoire holds about 170,000 clones, with around 80% as singletons. Looked up from germline, CDR1 is MDHEN and CDR2 is SYDVKM. J gave up 2 bases and V 6 bases, and 10 bases lay outside the gene matches. The CDR3 is made up of 15 amino acids. Study observations and caveats: Of the V segments, some could not be distinguished, including TRBV6-2 and TRBV6-3, and were excluded. Confirmation in vitro established that a few CMV-associated chains were specific for CMV antigens. When a later analysis compared HLA-associated TCR beta chains with equally common others, the HLA-associated chains turned out to be more clonally expanded and to have lower generation probabilities.

The sample consisted of PBMCs. V and J are TRBV28 and TRBJ2-7, with 7 nucleotides matching TRBD1. The clonotype originates from a boy between 2 and 10 years old in good health and CMV-seronegative. CDR3 residues: CASRLEDRRTYEQYF. The CDR3 coding sequence is TGTGCCAGCAGGCTCGAGGACAGGAGAACCTACGAGCAGTACTTC.